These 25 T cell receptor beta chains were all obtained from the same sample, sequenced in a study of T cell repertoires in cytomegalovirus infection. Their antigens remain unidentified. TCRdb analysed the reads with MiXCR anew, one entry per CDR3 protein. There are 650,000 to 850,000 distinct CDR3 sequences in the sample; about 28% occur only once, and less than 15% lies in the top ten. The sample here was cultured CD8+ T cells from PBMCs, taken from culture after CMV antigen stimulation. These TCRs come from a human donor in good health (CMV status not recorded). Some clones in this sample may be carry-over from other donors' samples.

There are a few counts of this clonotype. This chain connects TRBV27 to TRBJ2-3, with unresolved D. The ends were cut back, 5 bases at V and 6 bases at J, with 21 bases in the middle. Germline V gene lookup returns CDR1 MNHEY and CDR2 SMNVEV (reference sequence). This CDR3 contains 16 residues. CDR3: CASSENLSIARDTQYF. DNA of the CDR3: TGTGCCAGCAGTGAGAATCTCTCAATAGCACGGGATACGCAGTATTTT.

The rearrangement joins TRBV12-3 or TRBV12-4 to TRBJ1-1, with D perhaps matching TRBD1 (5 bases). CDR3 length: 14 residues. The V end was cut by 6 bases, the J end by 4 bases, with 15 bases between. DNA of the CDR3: TGTGCCAGCAGACCCCGGGGCTGGAGCACTGAAGCTTTCTTT. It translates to CASRPRGWSTEAFF.

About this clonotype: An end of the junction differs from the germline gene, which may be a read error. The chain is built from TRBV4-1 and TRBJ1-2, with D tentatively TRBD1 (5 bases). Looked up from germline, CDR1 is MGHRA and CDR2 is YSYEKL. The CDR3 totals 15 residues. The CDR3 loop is CAGSQEYRTPYGYTF. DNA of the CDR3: TGTGCCGGCAGCCAAGAATACAGGACGCCTTATGGCTACACCTTC.

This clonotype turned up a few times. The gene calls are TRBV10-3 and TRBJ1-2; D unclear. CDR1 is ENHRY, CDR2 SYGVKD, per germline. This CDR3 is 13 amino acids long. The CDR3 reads CVASLAESYGYTF. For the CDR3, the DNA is TGTGTCGCATCACTCGCAGAGAGCTATGGCTACACCTTC.

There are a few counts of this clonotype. Written as DNA, the CDR3 is TGTGCCAGCAGCTCGACCAATCCAAACCGGGACAGGGGGTTTTACGAGCAGTACGTC. Its translation: CASSSTNPNRDRGFYEQYV. V and J are TRBV7-9 and TRBJ2-7, with 11 bases fitting TRBD1. The V and J ends lost 4 bases and 4 bases, in that order; junction bases with no gene match: 18. Per the germline V gene, CDR1 is SEHNR and CDR2 is FQNEAQ (reference sequence). The CDR3 has 19 residues.

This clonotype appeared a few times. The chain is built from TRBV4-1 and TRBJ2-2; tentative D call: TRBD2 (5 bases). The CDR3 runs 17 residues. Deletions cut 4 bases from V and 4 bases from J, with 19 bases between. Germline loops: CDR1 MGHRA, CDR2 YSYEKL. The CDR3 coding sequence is TGCGCCAGCAGCCTAAAGAGGGTTTTAGGACCCACCGGGGAGCTGTTTTTT. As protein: CASSLKRVLGPTGELFF.

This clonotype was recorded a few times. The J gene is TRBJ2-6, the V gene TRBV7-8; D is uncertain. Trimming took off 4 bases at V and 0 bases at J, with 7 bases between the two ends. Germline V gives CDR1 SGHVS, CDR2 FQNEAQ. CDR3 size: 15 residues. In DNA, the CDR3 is TGTGCCAGCAGCTCATCGTTCTCTGGGGCCAACGTCCTGACTTTC. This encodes CASSSSFSGANVLTF.

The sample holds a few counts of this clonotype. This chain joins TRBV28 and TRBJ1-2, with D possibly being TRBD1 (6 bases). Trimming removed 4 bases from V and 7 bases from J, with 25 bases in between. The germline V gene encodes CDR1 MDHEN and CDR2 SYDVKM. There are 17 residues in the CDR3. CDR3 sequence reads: CASSSLDRLKGRGGYTF. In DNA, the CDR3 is TGTGCCAGCAGTTCCCTAGACAGGTTAAAGGGCCGAGGTGGCTACACCTTC.

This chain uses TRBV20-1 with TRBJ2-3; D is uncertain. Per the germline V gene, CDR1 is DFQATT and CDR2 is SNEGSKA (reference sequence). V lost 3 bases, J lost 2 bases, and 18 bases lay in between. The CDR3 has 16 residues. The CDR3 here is CSARALVPETTDTQYF. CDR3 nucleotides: TGCAGTGCTAGGGCTCTCGTTCCGGAGACCACAGATACGCAGTATTTT.

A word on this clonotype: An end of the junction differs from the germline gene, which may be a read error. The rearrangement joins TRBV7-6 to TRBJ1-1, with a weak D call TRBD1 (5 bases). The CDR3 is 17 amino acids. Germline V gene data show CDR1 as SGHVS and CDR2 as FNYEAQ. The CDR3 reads CASSLGPVGPRNTEAFF. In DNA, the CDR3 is TGTGCTAGCAGCTTAGGTCCCGTGGGACCGCGGAACACTGAAGCTTTCTTT.

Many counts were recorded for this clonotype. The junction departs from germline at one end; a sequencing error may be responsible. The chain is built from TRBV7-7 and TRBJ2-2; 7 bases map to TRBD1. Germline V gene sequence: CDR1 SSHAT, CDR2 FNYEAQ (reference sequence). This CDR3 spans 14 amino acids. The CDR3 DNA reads TGTGCTAGCAGCCACGGGACAGACACCGGGGAGCTGTTTTTT. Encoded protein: CASSHGTDTGELFF.

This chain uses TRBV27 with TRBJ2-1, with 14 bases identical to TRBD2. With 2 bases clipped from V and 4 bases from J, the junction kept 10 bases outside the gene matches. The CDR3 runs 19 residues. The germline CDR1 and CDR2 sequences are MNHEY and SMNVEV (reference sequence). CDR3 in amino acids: CASSLRGGLAGVLYNEQFF. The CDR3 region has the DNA TGTGCCAGCAGTTTACGGGGGGGACTAGCGGGGGTGCTGTACAATGAGCAGTTCTTC.

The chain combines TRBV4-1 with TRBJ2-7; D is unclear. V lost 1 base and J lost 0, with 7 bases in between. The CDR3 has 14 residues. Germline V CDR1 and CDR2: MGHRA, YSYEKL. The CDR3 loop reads CASSQVHHSYEQYV. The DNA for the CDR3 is TGCGCCAGCAGCCAAGTCCACCACTCCTACGAGCAGTACGTC.

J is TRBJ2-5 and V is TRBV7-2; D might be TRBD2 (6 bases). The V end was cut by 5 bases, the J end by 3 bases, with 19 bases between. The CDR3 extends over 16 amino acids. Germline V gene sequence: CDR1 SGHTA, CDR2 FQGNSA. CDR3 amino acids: CASSPTLAGKEETQYF. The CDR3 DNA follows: TGTGCCAGCAGCCCCACCCTGGCGGGGAAAGAAGAGACCCAGTACTTC.

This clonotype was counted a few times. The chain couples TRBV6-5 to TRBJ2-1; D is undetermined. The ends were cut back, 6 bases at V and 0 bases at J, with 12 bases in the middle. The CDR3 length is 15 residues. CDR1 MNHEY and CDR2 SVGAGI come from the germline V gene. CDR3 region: CASRLDPSSYNEQFF. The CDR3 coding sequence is TGTGCCAGCAGACTCGACCCTAGCTCCTACAATGAGCAGTTCTTC.

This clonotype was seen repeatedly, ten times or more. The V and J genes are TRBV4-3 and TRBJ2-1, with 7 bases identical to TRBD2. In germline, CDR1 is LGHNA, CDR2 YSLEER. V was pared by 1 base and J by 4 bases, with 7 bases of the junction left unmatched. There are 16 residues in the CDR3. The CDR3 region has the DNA TGCGCCAGCAGCCAAGGGCCCGGCGGGGGTTACAATGAGCAGTTCTTC. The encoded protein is CASSQGPGGGYNEQFF.

CDR3 region: CASSLSQGDPTDTQYF. CDR3 coding DNA: TGTGCCAGCAGTTTAAGTCAGGGGGACCCCACAGATACGCAGTATTTT. This chain uses TRBV28 with TRBJ2-3; 7 nucleotides align to TRBD1. Trimming took 2 bases from V and 2 from J; bases not matched to a gene: 7. The CDR3 runs to 16 residues. Germline values: CDR1 MDHEN, CDR2 SYDVKM.

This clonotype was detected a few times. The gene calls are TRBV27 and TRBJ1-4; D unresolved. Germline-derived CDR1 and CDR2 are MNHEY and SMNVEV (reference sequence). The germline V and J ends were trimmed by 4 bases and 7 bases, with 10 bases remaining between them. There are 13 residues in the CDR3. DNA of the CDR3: TGTGCCAGCAGTTCTCTCGATGGTGAAAAACTGTTTTTT. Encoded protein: CASSSLDGEKLFF.

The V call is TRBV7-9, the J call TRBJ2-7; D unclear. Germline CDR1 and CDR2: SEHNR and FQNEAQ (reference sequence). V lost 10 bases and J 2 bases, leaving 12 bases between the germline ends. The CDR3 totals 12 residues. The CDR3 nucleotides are TGTGCCACCCGGACGTTCACCTACGAGCAGTACTTC. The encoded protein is CATRTFTYEQYF.

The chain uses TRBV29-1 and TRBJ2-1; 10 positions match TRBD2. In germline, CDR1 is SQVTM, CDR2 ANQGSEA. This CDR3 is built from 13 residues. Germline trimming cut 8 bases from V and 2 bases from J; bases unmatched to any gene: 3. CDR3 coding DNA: TGCAGCTCAGCGGGGGGGGCCTACAATGAGCAGTTCTTC. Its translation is CSSAGGAYNEQFF.

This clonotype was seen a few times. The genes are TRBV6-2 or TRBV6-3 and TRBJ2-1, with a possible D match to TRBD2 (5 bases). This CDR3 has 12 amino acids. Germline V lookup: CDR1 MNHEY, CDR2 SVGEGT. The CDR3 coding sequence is TGTGGGAGCGGAAGCTCCTACAATGAGCAGTTCTTC. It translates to CGSGSSYNEQFF.

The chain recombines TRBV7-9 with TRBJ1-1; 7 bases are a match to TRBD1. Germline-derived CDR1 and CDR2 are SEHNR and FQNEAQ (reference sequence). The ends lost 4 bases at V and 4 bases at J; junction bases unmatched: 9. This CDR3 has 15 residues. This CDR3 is CASSSHQGGGTEAFF. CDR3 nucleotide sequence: TGTGCCAGCAGCTCCCACCAGGGGGGCGGCACTGAAGCTTTCTTT.

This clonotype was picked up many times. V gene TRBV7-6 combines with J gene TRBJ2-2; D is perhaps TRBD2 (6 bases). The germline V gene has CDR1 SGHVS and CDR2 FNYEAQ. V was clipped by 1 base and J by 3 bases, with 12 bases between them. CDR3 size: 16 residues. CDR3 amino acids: CASSLVSSEDTGELFF. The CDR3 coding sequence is TGTGCCAGCAGCTTAGTGTCTAGCGAGGACACCGGGGAGCTGTTTTTT.

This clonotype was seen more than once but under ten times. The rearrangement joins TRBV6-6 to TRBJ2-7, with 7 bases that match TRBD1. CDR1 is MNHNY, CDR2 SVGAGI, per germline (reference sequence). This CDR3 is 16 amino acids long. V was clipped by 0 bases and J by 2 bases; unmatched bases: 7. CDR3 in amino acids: CASSYSNPGGTYEQYF. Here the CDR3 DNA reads TGTGCCAGCAGTTACTCGAATCCAGGGGGAACCTACGAGCAGTACTTC.

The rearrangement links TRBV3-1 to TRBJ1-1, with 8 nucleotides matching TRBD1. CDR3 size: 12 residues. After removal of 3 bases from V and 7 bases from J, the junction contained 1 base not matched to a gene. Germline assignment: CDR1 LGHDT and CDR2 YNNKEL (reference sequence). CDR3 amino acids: CASSQDRDEAFF. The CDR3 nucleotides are TGTGCCAGCAGCCAGGACAGGGATGAAGCTTTCTTT.